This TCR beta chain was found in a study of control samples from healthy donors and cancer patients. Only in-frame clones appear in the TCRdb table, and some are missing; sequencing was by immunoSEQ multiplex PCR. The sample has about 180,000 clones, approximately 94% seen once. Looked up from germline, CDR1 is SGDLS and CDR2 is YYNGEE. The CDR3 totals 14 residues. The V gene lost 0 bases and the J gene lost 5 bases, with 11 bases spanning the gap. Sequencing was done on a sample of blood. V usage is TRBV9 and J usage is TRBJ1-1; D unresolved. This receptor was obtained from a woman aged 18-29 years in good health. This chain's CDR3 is CASSVGVGKTEAFF. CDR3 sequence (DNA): TGTGCCAGCAGCGTAGGTGTAGGGAAAACTGAAGCTTTCTTT.